A selection of T cell receptor beta chains follows, all from one sample in a study of Ad26.COV2.S vaccination and SARS-CoV-2 variants. The table came from immunoSEQ multiplex PCR; TCRdb's copy has only in-frame clones and leaves some out. The sample lists roughly 400,000 clones, 75% to 90% occurring once. The material was peripheral blood, obtained in a trial of Ad26.COV2.S vaccine versus placebo. Receptor source: a person between 18 and 60 years old who received the Ad26.COV2.S COVID-19 vaccine or a placebo. CDR3s include the opening cysteine and the closing phenylalanine or tryptophan. The order of the fields is J gene, clone size, D gene, V gene, CDR3 DNA, CDR3 protein. A D gene is named only where the DNA matches it firmly. The size of a clone is reported for some rows only, either as once, few or many, or as a class for expanded clones.

>TRBJ2-1|-|TRBD2|TRBV11-1
TGTGCCAGCAGCTTGGACACTAGCGGGAGAGGTAATGAGCAGTTCTTC
CASSLDTSGRGNEQFF
>TRBJ1-5|-|-|TRBV19
TGTGCCAGTAGTAGGATTGCGGGAAATCAGCCCCAGCATTTT
CASSRIAGNQPQHF
>TRBJ2-1|-|-|TRBV5-1
TGCGCCAGCAGCTTGGGCGGACAGACCTACAATGAGCAGTTCTTC
CASSLGGQTYNEQFF
>TRBJ1-2|once|-|TRBV7-6
TGTGCCAGCAGCTTAGGCTCGGGGGCGGTTAACTATGGCTACACCTTC
CASSLGSGAVNYGYTF
>TRBJ2-1|-|-|TRBV9
TGTGCCAGCAGCCCAGGTACAAAGGCCCTACAATTAGCGATCTTC
CASSPGTKALQLAIF
>TRBJ2-7|-|-|TRBV28
TGTGCCAGCAGTTTACAGAGATCGGCATACGAGCAGTACTTC
CASSLQRSAYEQYF
>TRBJ2-7|many|TRBD2|TRBV6-2/TRBV6-3
TGTGCCAGCAGTCCCAGCGGGAGGGCCTGGTACGAGCAGTACTTC
CASSPSGRAWYEQYF
>TRBJ2-3|-|TRBD1|TRBV9
TGTGCCAGCAGCGCCCGGGACAGGTACACAGATACGCAGTATTTT
CASSARDRYTDTQYF
>TRBJ2-3|-|-|TRBV24-1
TGTGCCACCAGTGACCCGATGAAGGTGGAAGATACGCAGTATTTT
CATSDPMKVEDTQYF
>TRBJ2-2|-|-|TRBV29-1
TGCAGCGTCGAGACACCCGTTTCCACCGGGGAGCTGTTTTTT
CSVETPVSTGELFF
>TRBJ2-2|-|-|TRBV3-1/TRBV3-2
TGTGCCAGCAGCGGAGGTGGCGGGGAGCTGTTTTTT
CASSGGGGELFF
>TRBJ2-3|-|-|TRBV5-1
TGCGCCAGCAGCTTGCAGAGGGGCGGGATCACAGATACGCAGTATTTT
CASSLQRGGITDTQYF
>TRBJ1-1|-|TRBD1|TRBV5-1
TGCGCCAGCAGCTTCCAGGGGGCTAACACTGAAGCTTTCTTT
CASSFQGANTEAFF
>TRBJ1-4|-|TRBD1|TRBV10-3
TGTGCCATCAGTGAGCCGGACAGGGGAGAAAAACTGTTTTTT
CAISEPDRGEKLFF
>TRBJ2-7|-|-|TRBV7-9
TGTGCCAGCAGCTTACGCGAGACAGACTACGAGCAGTACTTC
CASSLRETDYEQYF
>TRBJ2-1|once|TRBD2|TRBV10-1
TGCGCCAGCAGTGACGCCGGGACTAGCAATGAGCAGTTCTTC
CASSDAGTSNEQFF
>TRBJ2-1|-|TRBD2|TRBV9
TGTGCCAGCAGCCTTGGGACTAGCGGCTACAATGAGCAGTTCTTC
CASSLGTSGYNEQFF
>TRBJ2-3|-|TRBD1|TRBV7-9
TGTGCCAGCAGCTTTTCACAGGGGAGAGATACGCAGTATTTT
CASSFSQGRDTQYF
>TRBJ2-5|-|TRBD2|TRBV27
TGTGCCAGCAGTTTTTCGGGTAGCGGGACAGAGACCCAGTACTTC
CASSFSGSGTETQYF
>TRBJ2-5|once|-|TRBV6-5
TGTGCCAGCGGAAGGGGGGAGACCCAGTACTTC
CASGRGETQYF
>TRBJ1-1|-|TRBD1|TRBV6-2/TRBV6-3
TGTGCCAGCAGCCAAAGCGGACAGGGATGGAGCACTGAAGCTTTCTTT
CASSQSGQGWSTEAFF
>TRBJ2-1|-|-|TRBV28
TGTGCCAGCAGTTCACTCGTAGCGACGAGAGAGCAGTTCTTC
CASSSLVATREQFF
>TRBJ2-1|-|-|TRBV5-1
TGCGCCAGCAGCTCCCCTTCCTACAATGAGCAGTTCTTC
CASSSPSYNEQFF
>TRBJ1-5|-|-|TRBV30
TGTGCCTGGAGTGTAGGACGGCAGCCCCAGCATTTT
CAWSVGRQPQHF